Below, one TCR beta chain is given with its context. Its antigen remains unknown. The source of the sample is a study of T cell responses to AZD1222 COVID-19 vaccine. Overall study context: Pooling was applied to second doses at about 4 or about 12 weeks. The study's findings and limits: Spike-specific TCR breadth and depth were elevated following two AZD1222 doses. Donors skewed white British and female; clonal diversity was possibly underestimated.

Germline V lookup: CDR1 SGHTA, CDR2 FQGNSA. V gave up 2 bases and J gave up 1 base; unmatched junction bases: 10. CDR3 length: 17 residues. The protocol was immunoSEQ multiplex PCR, while the TCRdb copy is restricted to in-frame clones and leaves out a portion. This table has about 140,000 clones, over 75% appearing once. The V and J genes are TRBV7-2 and TRBJ2-7, with TRBD1 matching 8 bases. The source is an adult in good health. Here the sequenced sample was peripheral blood, taken on day 0 of AZD1222 vaccination. CDR3 region: CASSLYYWDRNSYEQYF. The CDR3 region has the DNA TGTGCCAGCAGCTTATACTACTGGGACAGGAATTCCTACGAGCAGTACTTC. Based on the CDR3 plus reference TRBV7-2 and TRBJ2-7, the full variable domain is GAGVSQSPSNKVTEKGKDVELRCDPISGHTALYWYRQSLGQGLEFLIYFQGNSAPDKSGLPSDRFSAERTGGSVSTLTIQRTQQEDSAVYLCASSLYYWDRNSYEQYFGPGTRLTVT.